These 24 T cell receptor beta chains were sequenced from one sample in a study of cytomegalovirus exposure and HLA in healthy donors (dated by TCRdb to 2015 to 2018). Libraries were built with the immunoSEQ multiplex PCR assay. TCRdb provides this immuneACCESS table in a form limited to in-frame rearrangements. Some clones are lacking; in checked studies, under half of them reflect an unresolved V gene, and why the rest are absent is not known. For this sample there are about 73,000 clones; about 90% appear just once. Together, the top ten hold 3.5% to 4.5% of the sample. What was sequenced was PBMCs. These receptor sequences come from a young woman in good health and CMV-seropositive.

The genes are TRBV9 and TRBJ2-6; D gene unclear. The CDR3 runs 18 residues. The V gene's germline CDR1 is SGDLS and CDR2 YYNGEE. The germline V and J ends were trimmed by 1 base and 0 bases, with 14 bases remaining between them. CDR3 loop: CASSVSHQVRSGANVLTF. DNA for the CDR3: TGTGCCAGCAGCGTATCCCATCAGGTTCGCTCTGGGGCCAACGTCCTGACTTTC.

Comments on this clone: Distinct nucleotide sequences in the sample also encode this CDR3. The chain has TRBV5-1 and TRBJ1-3; D remains ambiguous. Germline V gives CDR1 SGHRS, CDR2 YFSETQ. This CDR3 contains 14 residues. Trimming removed 0 bases at V and 3 bases at J, with 7 bases between. Here the CDR3 reads CASSLGGSGNTIYF. Written as DNA, the CDR3 is TGCGCCAGCAGCTTGGGTGGTAGTGGAAACACCATATATTTT. Full variable domain (missing parts from reference TRBV5-1 and TRBJ1-3): KAGVTQTPRYLIKTRGQQVTLSCSPISGHRSVSWYQQTPGQGLQFLFEYFSETQRNKGNFPGRFSGRQFSNSRSEMNVSTLELGDSALYLCASSLGGSGNTIYFGEGSWLTVV.

The chain's CDR3 is CASSSGLVGGYTF. CDR3 nucleotides: TGCGCCAGCAGCTCCGGACTGGTGGGTGGCTACACCTTC. The V call is TRBV5-1, the J call TRBJ1-2; D remains unclear. CDR1 and CDR2 (germline): SGHRS, YFSETQ. Trimming cost V 3 bases and J 7 bases, with 13 bases left between them. This CDR3 comprises 13 residues.

The DNA of the CDR3 is TGTGCCAGCAGCCAGCCGGGACTAGCGGGGGGGGCAGGAGATACGCAGTATTTT. Encoded protein: CASSQPGLAGGAGDTQYF. This chain connects TRBV11-2 to TRBJ2-3; 16 nucleotides line up with TRBD2. V lost 5 bases and J lost 5; bases outside the gene matches: 10. Germline CDR1 and CDR2: SGHAT and FQNNGV. This CDR3 spans 18 amino acids.

V is TRBV27 and J is TRBJ2-3, with 9 positions matching TRBD2. CDR3 size: 16 residues. Unmatched junction bases numbered 7, after V lost 5 bases and J lost 1 base. Germline CDR1 MNHEY, CDR2 SMNVEV (reference sequence). The CDR3 reads CASSRAGGPRTDTQYF. As DNA, the CDR3 is TGTGCCAGCAGTCGCGCGGGGGGGCCCCGCACAGATACGCAGTATTTT.

The chain couples TRBV30 to TRBJ2-5, with D tentatively TRBD2 (6 bases). The CDR3 loop spans 13 amino acids. Germline V gene sequence: CDR1 GTSNPN, CDR2 SVGIG (reference sequence). The V gene lost 1 base and the J gene lost 5 bases, with 11 bases spanning the gap. The DNA of the CDR3 is TGTGCCTGGAGTGCGACTAGTGGGGAGACCCAGTACTTC. Protein product: CAWSATSGETQYF. The variable domain in full, completed from reference TRBV30 and TRBJ2-5, reads SQTIHQWPATLVQPVGSPLSLECTVEGTSNPNLYWYRQAAGRGLQLLFYSVGIGQISSEVPQNLSASRPQDRQFILSSKKLLLSDSGFYLCAWSATSGETQYFGPGTRLLVL.

This chain joins TRBV5-4 and TRBJ2-2, with 11 positions matching TRBD2. The germline CDR1 and CDR2 sequences are SGHNT and YYREEE (reference sequence). V gave up 5 bases and J gave up 7 bases; unmatched junction bases: 4. There are 14 residues in the CDR3. The CDR3 DNA is TGTGCCAGCAGGACTAGCGGGGTTGACGGGGAGCTGTTTTTT. It specifies CASRTSGVDGELFF.

The chain uses TRBV29-1 and TRBJ2-3, with 8 bases aligning to TRBD2. This CDR3 is built from 14 residues. V lost 5 bases and J lost 5; bases outside the gene matches: 9. Germline loops: CDR1 SQVTM, CDR2 ANQGSEA. CDR3 amino acids: CSVLNSGNGDTQYF. CDR3 nucleotides: TGCAGCGTTCTGAATAGCGGGAATGGAGATACGCAGTATTTT.

The V and J genes are TRBV28 and TRBJ2-7; D perhaps matches TRBD1 (6 bases). V shed 2 bases and J shed 0 bases, with 14 bases lying between them. The CDR3 contains 16 residues. Germline V gives CDR1 MDHEN, CDR2 SYDVKM. The CDR3 sequence is CASSLRAGTFSYEQYF. The CDR3 DNA reads TGTGCCAGCAGTTTACGGGCCGGGACATTCTCCTACGAGCAGTACTTC.

V is TRBV5-6 and J is TRBJ1-1; D is unresolved. Germline V lookup: CDR1 SGHDT, CDR2 YYEEEE. The CDR3 spans 15 residues. V was shortened by 5 bases and J by 1 base, with 15 bases between the two germline ends. CDR3 loop: CASSQPGSANTEAFF. For the CDR3, the DNA is TGTGCCAGCAGTCAGCCGGGATCAGCGAACACTGAAGCTTTCTTT.

Only one count was recorded for this clone. V usage is TRBV5-6 and J usage is TRBJ1-1; D call uncertain. CDR1 and CDR2 (germline): SGHDT, YYEEEE. V was clipped by 0 bases and J by 5 bases, with 14 bases between them. The CDR3 has 15 residues. CDR3 coding DNA: TGTGCCAGCAGCTTGGTGACTCTCCCTTGGACTGAAGCTTTCTTT. Its protein is CASSLVTLPWTEAFF.

The chain uses TRBV27 and TRBJ1-6; perhaps TRBD1 as D (5 bases). The germline V and J ends were trimmed by 2 bases and 7 bases, with 9 bases remaining between them. From germline, CDR1 is MNHEY and CDR2 SMNVEV (reference sequence). The CDR3 has 14 amino acids. In nucleotides, the CDR3 is TGTGCCAGCAGTTTACACAGGATCAATTCACCCCTCCACTTT. Translated: CASSLHRINSPLHF.

This clone was recorded once. The chain has TRBV7-9 and TRBJ2-7; 7 bases align to TRBD2. Germline V CDR1 and CDR2: SEHNR, FQNEAQ (reference sequence). The length of the CDR3 is 14 residues. With V trimmed by 3 bases and J by 2 bases, 4 bases remained unmatched. CDR3 nucleotide sequence: TGTGCCAGCAGCTTTGGGCGGGGGACCTACGAGCAGTACTTC. Translation gives CASSFGRGTYEQYF. Using reference TRBV7-9 and TRBJ2-7 for the parts outside the CDR3, the full variable domain is DTGVSQNPRHKITKRGQNVTFRCDPISEHNRLYWYRQTLGQGPEFLTYFQNEAQLEKSRLLSDRFSAERPKGSFSTLEIQRTEQGDSAMYLCASSFGRGTYEQYFGPGTRLTVT.

The rearrangement links TRBV9 to TRBJ2-1, with 11 bases fitting TRBD2. CDR1 is SGDLS and CDR2 is YYNGEE in the germline V gene. The CDR3 is made up of 15 amino acids. J lost 7 bases, V lost 2 bases, and 5 bases had no gene match. CDR3 in DNA: TGTGCCAGCAGCGTTAGCGGGGGGGCAATAAATGAGCAGTTCTTC. Protein: CASSVSGGAINEQFF.

The rearrangement uses TRBV7-9 and TRBJ2-1; 9 bases line up with TRBD1. The CDR3 is made up of 17 amino acids. Germline V gene sequence: CDR1 SEHNR, CDR2 FQNEAQ (reference sequence). Trimming removed 4 bases from V and 7 bases from J; junction bases left unmatched: 14. The CDR3 spells CASSSIRLDRGSNEQFF. CDR3 sequence (DNA): TGTGCCAGCAGCTCCATCCGGTTGGACAGGGGTTCTAATGAGCAGTTCTTC.

The CDR3 sequence: CASSLASTSVGQFF. The CDR3 DNA reads as TGTGCCAGCAGCTTAGCCTCTACTAGTGTTGGGCAGTTCTTC. This chain links TRBV7-9 with TRBJ2-1; D possibly corresponds to TRBD2 (5 bases). The germline V gene encodes CDR1 SEHNR and CDR2 FQNEAQ (reference sequence). The V end lost 0 bases, the J end lost 12 bases, and 15 bases lay between the germline ends. The CDR3 length is 14 residues.

This clone came up once. The rearrangement links TRBV7-2 to TRBJ2-5; 9 bases map to TRBD2. V was pared by 1 base and J by 5 bases, with 11 bases of the junction left unmatched. This CDR3 comprises 17 residues. Looked up from germline, CDR1 is SGHTA and CDR2 is FQGNSA. The DNA for the CDR3 is TGTGCCAGCAGCTTAGTAGCCAGCGGGGGGCCGGGCGAGACCCAGTACTTC. It yields the protein CASSLVASGGPGETQYF.

V gene TRBV6-6 combines with J gene TRBJ2-1; D gene uncertain. Germline-derived CDR1 and CDR2 are MNHNY and SVGAGI (reference sequence). V lost 4 bases to trimming and J lost 7 bases, with 11 bases between them. The CDR3 length is 13 residues. CDR3 protein: CASSFPIENEQFF. In nucleotides, the CDR3 is TGTGCCAGCAGTTTCCCGATTGAGAATGAGCAGTTCTTC.

This chain links TRBV5-6 with TRBJ1-2; D ambiguous. The germline V gene encodes CDR1 SGHDT and CDR2 YYEEEE. CDR3 size: 16 residues. V dropped 5 bases and J dropped 5 bases, with 22 bases sitting between them. The CDR3 DNA follows: TGTGCCAGCAGTCCCCGTTCGAAGGGAGGATGGTATGGCTACACCTTC. Encoded protein: CASSPRSKGGWYGYTF. Combining the CDR3 with reference TRBV5-6 and TRBJ1-2 gives the whole variable domain DAGVTQSPTHLIKTRGQQVTLRCSPKSGHDTVSWYQQALGQGPQFIFQYYEEEERQRGNFPDRFSGHQFPNYSSELNVNALLLGDSALYLCASSPRSKGGWYGYTFGSGTRLTVV.

The rearrangement uses TRBV14 and TRBJ1-6; 7 nucleotides line up with TRBD1. Trimming took 3 bases from V and 7 from J; bases not matched to a gene: 3. The CDR3 totals 14 residues. From germline, CDR1 is SGHDN and CDR2 FVKESK. The CDR3 sequence is CASSQTGRNSPLHF. The CDR3 coding sequence is TGTGCCAGCAGCCAGACAGGGAGAAATTCACCCCTCCACTTT. Combining the CDR3 with reference TRBV14 and TRBJ1-6 gives the whole variable domain EAGVTQFPSHSVIEKGQTVTLRCDPISGHDNLYWYRRVMGKEIKFLLHFVKESKQDESGMPNNRFLAERTGGTYSTLKVQPAELEDSGVYFCASSQTGRNSPLHFGNGTRLTVT.

This clone was seen only once. J is TRBJ2-7 and V is TRBV4-1, with a tentative D call TRBD1 (6 bases). This CDR3 is built from 19 residues. Trimming left V 2 bases short and J 1 base short, with 24 bases between. The V gene's germline CDR1 is MGHRA and CDR2 YSYEKL. The CDR3 is CASSQSLPLPGALSYEQYF. The CDR3 DNA follows: TGCGCCAGCAGCCAAAGTCTCCCTTTGCCAGGGGCGTTATCCTACGAGCAGTACTTC.

The chain carries TRBV4-1 and TRBJ1-1; D is undetermined. Germline CDR1 MGHRA, CDR2 YSYEKL. The V end lost 0 bases, the J end lost 1 base, and 18 bases lay between the germline ends. The CDR3 has 18 residues. Here the CDR3 DNA reads TGCGCCAGCAGCCAAGATGGCGTGGGCTCCTTCGGGAACACTGAAGCTTTCTTT. Protein product: CASSQDGVGSFGNTEAFF.

The chain combines TRBV27 with TRBJ2-3, with D possibly matching TRBD1 (5 bases). Germline CDR1 and CDR2: MNHEY and SMNVEV (reference sequence). The CDR3 is made up of 16 amino acids. The ends were cut back, 1 base at V and 2 bases at J, with 13 bases in the middle. CDR3 sequence reads: CASSLFSQGTTDTQYF. For the CDR3, the DNA is TGTGCCAGCAGTTTATTTAGTCAGGGCACCACAGATACGCAGTATTTT.

This clone has just one count. This rearrangement joins TRBV6-6 to TRBJ2-5; TRBD2 aligns across 8 bases. Germline lookup yields CDR1 MNHNY and CDR2 SVGAGI (reference sequence). Losses at the gene ends were 2 bases for V and 5 bases for J; bases not matched to a gene: 4. This CDR3 comprises 14 residues. The CDR3 DNA follows: TGTGCCAGCAGTTACGATGCGGGGGGCGAGACCCAGTACTTC. Amino acids: CASSYDAGGETQYF.